This T cell receptor beta chain was obtained from a study of blood T cell repertoires in COVID-19. Background on the study: There were acute and convalescent COVID-19 samples, and they came from the United States, Italy and Spain. Sources were T cells, B-cell-depleted T cells, or PBMCs; the material itself was cDNA or gDNA.

CDR1 and CDR2 from the germline V gene are SGHKS and YYEKEE (reference sequence). The V and J ends lost 1 base and 2 bases, in that order; junction bases with no gene match: 0. The length of the CDR3 is 14 residues. Authors' data handling: Amplification of reference gene primers was used by the study to estimate nucleated cell counts. The repertoire was sequenced with immunoSEQ multiplex PCR; TCRdb's copy has only in-frame clones and lacks some. Clone size and V and J calls were adopted from that table, with D and trimming inferred from the DNA. The sample holds 68,000 or so clones, around nine tenths seen once.

The chain uses TRBV5-5 and TRBJ2-5, with TRBD2 identical over 9 bases. Sequenced material: peripheral blood. The sequence derives from a man in his 70s with active or convalescent COVID-19. The CDR3: CASSLLAGQETQYF. The DNA for the CDR3 is TGTGCCAGCAGCTTGCTAGCGGGACAAGAGACCCAGTACTTC. Full variable domain (missing parts from reference TRBV5-5 and TRBJ2-5): DAGVTQSPTHLIKTRGQQVTLRCSPISGHKSVSWYQQVLGQGPQFIFQYYEKEERGRGNFPDRFSARQFPNYSSELNVNALLLGDSALYLCASSLLAGQETQYFGPGTRLLVL.